Given below is one T cell receptor (beta chain) in context. The data are from a study of blood T cell repertoires in COVID-19. Study background: PBMCs, B-cell-depleted T cells, or T cells were the source of the cDNA or gDNA that made up the material.

In the authors' methods: Amplification with reference gene primers provided the estimates of nucleated cell counts. Method: immunoSEQ multiplex PCR; TCRdb's copy keeps in-frame clones and lacks some. The D gene and trimming were derived from the DNA, and the V and J assignments and clone size from that table. The sample yields roughly 120,000 clones, 83% seen once. With V trimmed by 6 bases and J by 10 bases, 9 bases remained unmatched. This CDR3 is 14 amino acids long. The V gene's germline CDR1 is ENHRY and CDR2 SYGVKD. This chain joins TRBV10-3 and TRBJ2-1; 10 positions match TRBD2. This clonotype was sampled from a woman aged 60-75 years with acute or convalescent COVID-19. The sequencing sample was made of peripheral blood. CDR3 in DNA: TGTGCCATCAGCGGGACTAGCGAGAGACGGGAGCAGTTCTTC. Residues: CAISGTSERREQFF.